This T cell receptor (beta chain) stems from a study of patients and donors after allogeneic stem cell transplantation. The CDR3 extends over 15 amino acids. V lost 1 base and J lost 0, with 10 bases in between. Each CDR3 protein gets one entry after TCRdb re-called the RT-PCR reads with MiXCR. The sample consists of about 72,000 distinct CDR3 sequences, more than 20% of them appearing once. The TCR was taken from a human donor who was either an allogeneic HSCT recipient or a stem cell or donor lymphocyte infusion donor (not recorded which). It is not recorded whose cells these are; they may come from a transplant donor. The sample comprised blood, either unsorted or a sorted T cell fraction (not recorded which). The J gene is TRBJ2-7, the V gene TRBV12-3 or TRBV12-4; D is tentatively TRBD1 or TRBD2 (6 bases each). Here the CDR3 reads CASSLEGGGSYEQYF. The CDR3 DNA reads TGTGCCAGCAGTTTAGAAGGAGGGGGCTCCTACGAGCAGTACTTC.